The clone carrying this T cell receptor (beta chain) was seen more than once but under ten times. The sample belongs to a study of blood T cell repertoires in COVID-19. The method was immunoSEQ multiplex PCR; TCRdb's version includes in-frame clones alone and lacks a portion of them. This sample has 25,000 to 30,000 clones, with around 67% found just once. Germline CDR1 SGHDT, CDR2 YYEEEE. Trimming removed 0 bases at V and 1 base at J, with 14 bases between. The CDR3 is 17 amino acids. The sample was peripheral blood. The receptor was isolated from a human donor in a cohort sampled during active COVID-19. The V gene is TRBV5-6, the J gene TRBJ2-1, with D possibly matching TRBD2 (6 bases). The CDR3 bases are TGTGCCAGCAGCTTGGGGGCCTGGAGGGGATCCTACAATGAGCAGTTCTTC. Translation: CASSLGAWRGSYNEQFF. Using reference TRBV5-6 and TRBJ2-1 for the parts outside the CDR3, the full variable domain is DAGVTQSPTHLIKTRGQQVTLRCSPKSGHDTVSWYQQALGQGPQFIFQYYEEEERQRGNFPDRFSGHQFPNYSSELNVNALLLGDSALYLCASSLGAWRGSYNEQFFGPGTRLTVL.